These T cell receptor beta chains were read from a single sample in a study of response to subunit inactivated influenza vaccine. TCRdb analysed the RT-PCR reads with MiXCR anew, one entry per CDR3 protein. The data hold approximately 490,000 distinct CDR3 sequences, with around 7.9% observed a single time. Here the sequenced sample was PBMCs from blood, taken around 25 months after vaccination. The origin of the receptors is a man aged 50-75 years who received an inactivated influenza vaccine. Both conserved end residues are part of each CDR3. The D gene is left open where the match is weak. The listing skips clone size in some rows; elsewhere it reads once, few, many or a size class.

d_gene	abundance	j_gene	v_gene	CDR3nt	CDR3aa
.	.	TRBJ2-2	TRBV20-1	TGCAGTGCTAGAGAGGGGAAGGGGGGAACCGGGGAGCTGTTTTTT	CSAREGKGGTGELFF
.	many	TRBJ1-5	TRBV5-1	TGCGCCAGCAGCCCGTACGTCAATCAGCCCCAGCATTTT	CASSPYVNQPQHF
.	few	TRBJ2-5	TRBV6-1	TGTGCCAGCAGAGTGGGTGGACAATCAGAGACCCAGTACTTC	CASRVGGQSETQYF
.	few	TRBJ1-5	TRBV6-2/TRBV6-3	TGTGCCAGCATGGGACACCTCGGGCATCGGCCCCAGCATTTT	CASMGHLGHRPQHF
.	many	TRBJ2-2	TRBV3-1	TGTGCTAGCAGCCAAGAGACCGGGGAGCTGTTTTTT	CASSQETGELFF
.	many	TRBJ2-4	TRBV12-3/TRBV12-4	TGTGCCAGCAGTTTTGGATCAGACATTCAGTACTTC	CASSFGSDIQYF
.	once	TRBJ2-1	TRBV12-3/TRBV12-4	TGTGCCAGCAGTTTTACACGGGACGATAAGCAGTTCTTC	CASSFTRDDKQFF
TRBD2	few	TRBJ2-7	TRBV11-2	TGTGCCAGCAGCTTAGGCTCTAGCGGGGGCTACGAGCAGTACTTC	CASSLGSSGGYEQYF
.	.	TRBJ1-1	TRBV6-1	TGTGCCAGCAGTGAAGTTATGGGGCGGACTGAAGCTTTCTTT	CASSEVMGRTEAFF
.	few	TRBJ2-1	TRBV11-2	TGTGCCAGCAGCTTAGAGCCGGGGTATCATGAGCAGTTCTTC	CASSLEPGYHEQFF
.	many	TRBJ1-2	TRBV27	TGTGCCAGCAGTATTTCCCCCGGGGCTAACTATGGCTACACCTTC	CASSISPGANYGYTF
.	.	TRBJ1-5	TRBV6-1	TGTGCCAGCAGGAAGGGTGGGGGGAGTCAGCCCCAGCATTTT	CASRKGGGSQPQHF
.	many	TRBJ2-7	TRBV29-1	TGCAGCGTTGACGGGCAGTACTTC	CSVDGQYF
TRBD2	many	TRBJ2-3	TRBV6-5	TGTGCCAGCAGTTACGGACTAGCGGGAGTTATTACAGATACGCAGTATTTT	CASSYGLAGVITDTQYF
TRBD1	.	TRBJ1-6	TRBV9	TGTGCCAGCAGCGCCGGGACAGGGGTGACACCCCTCCACTTT	CASSAGTGVTPLHF
.	many	TRBJ2-2	TRBV29-1	TGCAGCGCAGGACTGAACACCGGGGAGCTGTTTTTT	CSAGLNTGELFF
TRBD1	many	TRBJ2-2	TRBV5-1	TGCGCCAGCAGCTCAGGACAGGGATTCTCCGGGGAGCTGTTTTTT	CASSSGQGFSGELFF
.	many	TRBJ2-2	TRBV7-2	TGCGCCAGCAGCTTGGGGGGCACCGGGGAGCTGTTTTTT	CASSLGGTGELFF
TRBD2	few	TRBJ2-1	TRBV20-1	TGCAGTGCTAGAGGGGGACTAGCGGGGGTTCGTCATGAGCAGTTCTTC	CSARGGLAGVRHEQFF
.	.	TRBJ1-3	TRBV25-1	TGTGCCAGCAGTGAATCCGGCGTCGACTCTGGAAACACCATATATTTT	CASSESGVDSGNTIYF
TRBD2	many	TRBJ2-3	TRBV10-3	TGTGCCATCAGTGAAAGGACTAGCCGTTACACAGATACGCAGTATTTT	CAISERTSRYTDTQYF
.	.	TRBJ1-1	TRBV24-1	TGTGCCACCAGTGACCCCGACAGGACAAGGCTCCCTGAAGCTTTCTTT	CATSDPDRTRLPEAFF
TRBD2	.	TRBJ2-3	TRBV6-2/TRBV6-3	TGTGCCAGCAGTTACTTGCGGGGGAGCACAGATACGCAGTATTTT	CASSYLRGSTDTQYF
.	many	TRBJ1-5	TRBV5-1	TGCGCCAGCAGCTTGGGCAGTGGCGGCAATCAGCCCCAGCATTTT	CASSLGSGGNQPQHF
TRBD1	few	TRBJ2-2	TRBV28	TGTGCCAGCAGTTTATCAGGGGGCGGTTCGAAGCTGTTTTTT	CASSLSGGGSKLFF
.	few	TRBJ1-6	TRBV3-1	TGTGCCAGCAGCCGAGGGGACACGTTGGATTCACCCCTCCACTTT	CASSRGDTLDSPLHF
.	few	TRBJ1-6	TRBV7-2	TGTGCCAGCAGCAAACGAAGGGGACCCAGCTATAATTCACCCCTCCACTTT	CASSKRRGPSYNSPLHF
.	few	TRBJ2-3	TRBV4-3	TGCGCCAGCAGCCAAGTTCAGAATACGGATACGCAGTATTTT	CASSQVQNTDTQYF
.	.	TRBJ2-1	TRBV27	TGTGCCAGCAGTTTGGTGGCGGGGGCAACTAGCAATGAGCAGTTCTTC	CASSLVAGATSNEQFF
TRBD1	.	TRBJ2-1	TRBV14	TGTGCCAGCAGCCGCCTGACAGGGGATCGGCCTCCGTTCTTC	CASSRLTGDRPPFF
.	few	TRBJ2-6	TRBV7-9	TGTGCCAGCAGCTCCGAAGGAGGGGCCAACGTCCTGACTTTC	CASSSEGGANVLTF
TRBD1	.	TRBJ2-7	TRBV20-1	TGCAGTGCTAGAGAGGACAGGGGGCGCTTCGGGCAGTACTTC	CSAREDRGRFGQYF
TRBD1	few	TRBJ1-1	TRBV19	TGTGCCAGTAGCAAAACAGGGGGCTTGGGGACTGAAGCTTTCTTT	CASSKTGGLGTEAFF
.	many	TRBJ1-1	TRBV12-3/TRBV12-4	TGTGCCAGCACCCTCGGGTTAGGACGGTCGAACACTGAAGCTTTCTTT	CASTLGLGRSNTEAFF
.	.	TRBJ2-3	TRBV6-6	TGTGCCAGCAGATCAGAGGATACGCAGTATTTT	CASRSEDTQYF
TRBD2	few	TRBJ2-5	TRBV4-2	TGTGCCAGCAGCCAAGGTTTCGGGGGGCAAGAGACCCAGTACTTC	CASSQGFGGQETQYF
TRBD2	.	TRBJ2-3	TRBV5-6	TGTGCCAGCAGCTTGGAGACGGGGGGGGGCACAGATACGCAGTATTTT	CASSLETGGGTDTQYF
TRBD1	few	TRBJ2-7	TRBV29-1	TGCAGCGCCAACAGGGGGTGGGAGCAGTACTTC	CSANRGWEQYF
.	many	TRBJ1-3	TRBV7-9	TGTGCCAGCAGCTTACAGGGCATCTCTGGAAACACCATATATTTT	CASSLQGISGNTIYF
TRBD1	.	TRBJ2-5	TRBV7-6	TGTGCCAGCAGCTTAGGTCGACAGGGGGAGGAGACCCAGTACTTC	CASSLGRQGEETQYF